The 18 T cell receptor beta chains below come from one sample, sequenced in a study of control samples from healthy donors and cancer patients. Libraries were prepared by immunoSEQ multiplex PCR; TCRdb keeps only in-frame clonotypes and omits some of them. The table lists more than 110,000 clones, approximately 90% of them singletons. Material for sequencing was blood. The receptors derive from a woman aged 25 to 39 in good health.

The rearrangement joins TRBV29-1 to TRBJ2-7, with D uncertain. The germline gives CDR1 SQVTM, CDR2 ANQGSEA. The CDR3 loop spans 13 amino acids. Trimming stripped 6 bases from V and 7 bases from J, with 19 bases between. The CDR3 nucleotides are TGCAGCGTGGAAAGGACCTCAACGTCGGAGCAGTACTTC. Its protein product is CSVERTSTSEQYF.

The chain uses TRBV6-5 and TRBJ2-5; weak D call: TRBD2 (5 bases). The CDR3 sequence is 13 residues long. V was cut by 11 bases and J by 5 bases, with 18 bases left in between. Germline loops: CDR1 MNHEY, CDR2 SVGAGI. The CDR3 DNA reads as TGTGCCCCGCATAGAACTAGTTTCGAGACCCAGTACTTC. Its protein is CAPHRTSFETQYF.

The rearrangement joins TRBV7-6 to TRBJ1-4; the D is unclear. V was pared by 0 bases and J by 8 bases, with 10 bases between. This CDR3 is 14 amino acids long. In germline, CDR1 is SGHVS, CDR2 FNYEAQ. CDR3 loop: CASSLASGGEKLFF. CDR3 coding DNA: TGTGCCAGCAGCTTAGCGAGTGGTGGAGAAAAACTGTTTTTT.

The CDR3 loop is CASSPTGGTSSYEQYF. The CDR3 DNA follows: TGTGCCAGCAGCCCGACAGGGGGTACGTCATCCTACGAGCAGTACTTC. The chain recombines TRBV5-4 with TRBJ2-7, with 9 bases that match TRBD1. This CDR3 spans 16 amino acids. V dropped 4 bases and J dropped 1; count of bases not matched to a gene: 9. In germline, CDR1 is SGHNT, CDR2 YYREEE (reference sequence).

This chain connects TRBV5-6 to TRBJ1-2; 9 bases line up with TRBD1. Germline CDR1 and CDR2: SGHDT and YYEEEE. The trim removed 0 bases at V and 8 bases at J, leaving 11 bases unmatched. The CDR3 extends over 16 amino acids. The CDR3 sequence is CASSLGFRGQGGGYTF. Here the CDR3 DNA reads TGTGCCAGCAGCTTGGGATTTCGGGGACAGGGAGGAGGCTACACCTTC.

The chain recombines TRBV5-6 with TRBJ2-7, with D possibly called TRBD1 or TRBD2 (5 bases each). This CDR3 is 14 amino acids long. V gave up 2 bases and J gave up 3 bases, with 12 bases separating them. In germline, CDR1 is SGHDT, CDR2 YYEEEE. The CDR3 nucleotides are TGTGCCAGCAGCTTCGGGACCGCTGTCTACGAGCAGTACTTC. It yields the protein CASSFGTAVYEQYF.

This chain connects TRBV27 to TRBJ1-1; tentative D call: TRBD1 (6 bases). V was cut by 6 bases and J by 2 bases, with 10 bases left in between. This CDR3 has 13 residues. Germline lookup yields CDR1 MNHEY and CDR2 SMNVEV (reference sequence). The CDR3 reads CASSSTGNTEAFF. CDR3 nucleotide sequence: TGTGCCAGCAGCTCGACAGGAAACACTGAAGCTTTCTTT.

Only one count was recorded for this clone. V is TRBV12-3 or TRBV12-4 and J is TRBJ1-1; D is undetermined. The CDR3 length is 13 residues. Between the trimmed V and J ends, which lost 3 bases and 3 bases, there was a span of 8 bases. CDR3 nucleotides: TGTGCCAGCAGTTTTGCCCCGGACACTGAAGCTTTCTTT. Its protein is CASSFAPDTEAFF.

The rearrangement links TRBV12-3 or TRBV12-4 to TRBJ1-5; D is unclear. CDR3 size: 13 residues. V was shortened by 0 bases and J by 1 base, with 1 base between the two germline ends. CDR3 bases: TGTGCCAGCAGTTTAGCCAGCAATCAGCCCCAGCATTTT. It specifies CASSLASNQPQHF.

This clone was recorded once. The chain recombines TRBV29-1 with TRBJ1-2; unclear D gene. V was clipped by 2 bases and J by 3 bases, with 4 bases between them. The CDR3 spans 11 residues. CDR1 SQVTM and CDR2 ANQGSEA come from the germline V gene. The CDR3 coding sequence is TGCAGCGTTGAAAAAGACTATGGCTACACCTTC. Protein product: CSVEKDYGYTF.

This sequence joins TRBV9 and TRBJ2-1; 9 nucleotides match TRBD1. Trimming removed 0 bases from V and 2 bases from J; junction bases left unmatched: 3. This CDR3 contains 16 residues. Germline V lookup: CDR1 SGDLS, CDR2 YYNGEE. CDR3: CASSVGGTGTYNEQFF. The CDR3 DNA follows: TGTGCCAGCAGCGTAGGGGGGACAGGGACCTACAATGAGCAGTTCTTC.

This chain uses TRBV29-1 with TRBJ1-1, with TRBD1 identical over 8 bases. Germline CDR1 reads SQVTM; CDR2 reads ANQGSEA. The CDR3 contains 13 residues. The J segment lost 1 base and the V segment lost 5 bases, leaving 3 bases of the junction unmatched. In nucleotides, the CDR3 is TGCAGCGTTTCTGGACAGGGGAACACTGAAGCTTTCTTT. Its protein product is CSVSGQGNTEAFF.

The chain is built from TRBV28 and TRBJ1-4, with no clear D. The CDR3 is 14 amino acids. The germline CDR1 and CDR2 sequences are MDHEN and SYDVKM. Trimming removed 2 bases at V and 8 bases at J, with 12 bases between. The CDR3 coding sequence is TGTGCCAGCAGTTTACCCGGGGTCGGGGAAAAACTGTTTTTT. It is translated as CASSLPGVGEKLFF.

The chain combines TRBV5-4 with TRBJ2-1; the match to TRBD1 covers 8 bases. CDR1 is SGHNT, CDR2 YYREEE, per germline (reference sequence). With V trimmed by 0 bases and J by 5 bases, 4 bases remained unmatched. This CDR3 has 15 amino acids. Written as DNA, the CDR3 is TGTGCCAGCAGCTTGGATCAGGGGGCGAACAATGAGCAGTTCTTC. Translated: CASSLDQGANNEQFF. The variable domain in full, completed from reference TRBV5-4 and TRBJ2-1, reads ETGVTQSPTHLIKTRGQQVTLRCSSQSGHNTVSWYQQALGQGPQFIFQYYREEENGRGNFPPRFSGLQFPNYSSELNVNALELDDSALYLCASSLDQGANNEQFFGPGTRLTVL.

The chain links TRBV14 to TRBJ2-1; 7 positions match TRBD1. Germline V gene sequence: CDR1 SGHDN, CDR2 FVKESK. The CDR3 runs to 16 residues. V lost 4 bases and J lost 6; bases outside the gene matches: 12. The CDR3 here is CASSRTGADGPNEQFF. CDR3 coding DNA: TGTGCCAGCAGCCGTACAGGGGCAGACGGGCCCAATGAGCAGTTCTTC.

This clone was seen a few times. V usage is TRBV3-1 (or the pseudogene TRBV3-2) and J usage is TRBJ1-5, with no clear D. The CDR3 is 13 residues long. Germline values: CDR1 LGHDT, CDR2 YNNKEL (reference sequence). Trimming stripped 0 bases from V and 3 bases from J, with 3 bases between. The CDR3, as DNA: TGTGCCAGCAGCCAAGATCTCAATCAGCCCCAGCATTTT. It translates to CASSQDLNQPQHF.

V is TRBV11-1 and J is TRBJ2-1, with 14 bases lining up with TRBD2. CDR1 is SGHAT, CDR2 FQDESV, per germline (reference sequence). V was pared by 4 bases and J by 8 bases, with 4 bases of the junction left unmatched. The CDR3 has 15 residues. The CDR3, as DNA: TGTGCCAGCAGCTCGGGACTAGCGGGAGTCTATGAGCAGTTCTTC. Translating gives CASSSGLAGVYEQFF.

The chain recombines TRBV3-1 (or the pseudogene TRBV3-2) with TRBJ2-7; unclear D gene. The CDR3 is made up of 15 amino acids. CDR1 is LGHDT, CDR2 YNNKEL, per germline (reference sequence). Trimming cost V 3 bases and J 3 bases, with 15 bases left between them. The CDR3 nucleotides read TGTGCCAGCAGCCATGTGGTAGCCTCCGTCTACGAGCAGTACTTC. This translates into CASSHVVASVYEQYF.